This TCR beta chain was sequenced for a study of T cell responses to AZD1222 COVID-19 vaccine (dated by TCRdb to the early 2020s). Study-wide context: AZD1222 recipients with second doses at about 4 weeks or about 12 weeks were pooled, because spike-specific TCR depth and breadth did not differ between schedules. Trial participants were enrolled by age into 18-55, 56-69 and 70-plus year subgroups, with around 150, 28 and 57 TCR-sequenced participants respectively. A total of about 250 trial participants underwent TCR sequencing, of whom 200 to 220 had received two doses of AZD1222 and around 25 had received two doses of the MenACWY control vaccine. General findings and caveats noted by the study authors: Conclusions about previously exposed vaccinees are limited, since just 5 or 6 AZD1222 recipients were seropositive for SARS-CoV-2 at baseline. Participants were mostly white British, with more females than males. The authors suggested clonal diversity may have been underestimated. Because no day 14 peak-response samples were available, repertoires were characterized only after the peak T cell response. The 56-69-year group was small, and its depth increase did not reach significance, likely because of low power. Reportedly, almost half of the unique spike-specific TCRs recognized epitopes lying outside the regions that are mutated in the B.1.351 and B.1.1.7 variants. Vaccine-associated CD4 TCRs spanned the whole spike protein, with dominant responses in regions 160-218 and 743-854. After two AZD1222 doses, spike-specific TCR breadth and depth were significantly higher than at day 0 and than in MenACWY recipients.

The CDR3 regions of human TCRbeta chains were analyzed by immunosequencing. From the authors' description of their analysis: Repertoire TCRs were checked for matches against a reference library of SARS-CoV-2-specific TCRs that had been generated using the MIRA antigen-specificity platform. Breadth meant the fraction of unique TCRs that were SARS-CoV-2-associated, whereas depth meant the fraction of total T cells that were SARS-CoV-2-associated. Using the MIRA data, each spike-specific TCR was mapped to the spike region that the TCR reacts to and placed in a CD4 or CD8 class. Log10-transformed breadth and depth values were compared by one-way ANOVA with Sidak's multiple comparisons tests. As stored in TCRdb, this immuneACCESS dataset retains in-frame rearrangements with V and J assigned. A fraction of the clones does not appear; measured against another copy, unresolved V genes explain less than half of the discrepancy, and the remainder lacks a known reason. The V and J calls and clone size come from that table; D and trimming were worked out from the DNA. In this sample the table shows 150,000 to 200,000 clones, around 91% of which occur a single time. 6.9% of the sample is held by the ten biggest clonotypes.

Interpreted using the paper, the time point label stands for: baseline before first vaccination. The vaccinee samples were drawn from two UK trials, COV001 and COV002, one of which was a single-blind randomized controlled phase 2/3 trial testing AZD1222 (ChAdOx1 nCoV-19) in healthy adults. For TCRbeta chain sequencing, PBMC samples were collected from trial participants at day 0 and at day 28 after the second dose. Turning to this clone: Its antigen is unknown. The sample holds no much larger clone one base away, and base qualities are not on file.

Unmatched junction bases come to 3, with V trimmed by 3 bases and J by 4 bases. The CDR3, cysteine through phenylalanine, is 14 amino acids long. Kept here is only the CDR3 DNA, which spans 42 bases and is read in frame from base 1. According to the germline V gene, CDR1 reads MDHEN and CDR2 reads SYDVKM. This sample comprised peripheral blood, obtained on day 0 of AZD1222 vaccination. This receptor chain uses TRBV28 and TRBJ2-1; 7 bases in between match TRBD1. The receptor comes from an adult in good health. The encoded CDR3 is CASSLGDRYNEQFF. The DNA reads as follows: TGTGCCAGCAGTTTGGGGGACAGATACAATGAGCAGTTCTTC.